This passage covers 10 T cell receptor beta chains from one sample sequenced in a study of beta chain features in type 1 diabetes. Every bit of the isolated RNA underwent reverse transcription, so sequencing read expressed TCRB transcripts. Data came from immunoSEQ multiplex PCR; TCRdb stores just in-frame clones and leaves some out. This table holds about 330,000 clones, 8% to 13% found once. Sequenced input: naive CD4+ T cells from blood. These receptors came from a woman aged 25 to 39 in good health.

A remark on this clone: Other nucleotide sequences from this sample produce the same CDR3. The rearrangement links TRBV5-1 to TRBJ2-3, with TRBD2 identical over 12 bases. Losses at the gene ends were 4 bases for V and 0 bases for J; bases not matched to a gene: 3. This CDR3 has 16 amino acids. Germline V gene sequence: CDR1 SGHRS, CDR2 YFSETQ. The CDR3 DNA is TGCGCCAGCAGCCCAGGGACTAGCGGGAGCACAGATACGCAGTATTTT. Translation: CASSPGTSGSTDTQYF.

This clone appeared a few times. The J gene is TRBJ2-1, the V gene TRBV7-2; 9 nucleotides match TRBD2. This CDR3 contains 18 residues. Looked up from germline, CDR1 is SGHTA and CDR2 is FQGNSA. Trimming cost V 1 base and J 3 bases; bases outside gene matches: 10. The CDR3 region is CASSLVATSGSLYNEQFF. CDR3 DNA: TGTGCCAGCAGCTTAGTGGCGACTAGCGGTAGCCTCTACAATGAGCAGTTCTTC.

This clone has only a few counts. The rearrangement links TRBV7-3 to TRBJ2-3; D gene unclear. The CDR3 spans 14 residues. The germline gives CDR1 SGHTA, CDR2 FQGTGA. The ends were cut back, 1 base at V and 4 bases at J, with 9 bases in the middle. The CDR3 DNA follows: TGTGCCAGCAGCTTAAATGGAGTGGCAGATACGCAGTATTTT. This translates into CASSLNGVADTQYF.

The chain recombines TRBV7-2 with TRBJ2-7; 7 bases are shared with TRBD1. With 5 bases clipped from V and 2 bases from J, the junction kept 15 bases outside the gene matches. The germline CDR1 and CDR2 sequences are SGHTA and FQGNSA. This CDR3 spans 17 amino acids. For the CDR3, the DNA is TGTGCCAGCAGCCCCGGGACAGATCGAGCGAGCGCCTACGAGCAGTACTTC. It codes for CASSPGTDRASAYEQYF. Looking up the rest from reference TRBV7-2 and TRBJ2-7 gives the full variable domain: GAGVSQSPSNKVTEKGKDVELRCDPISGHTALYWYRQSLGQGLEFLIYFQGNSAPDKSGLPSDRFSAERTGGSVSTLTIQRTQQEDSAVYLCASSPGTDRASAYEQYFGPGTRLTVT.

The chain is built from TRBV19 and TRBJ2-1, with 9 bases matching TRBD2. J was trimmed by 5 bases and V by 3 bases; bases with no gene match: 8. CDR1 is LNHDA, CDR2 SQIVND, per germline (reference sequence). This CDR3 comprises 16 residues. The CDR3, as DNA: TGTGCCAGTAGTATTTCGGCGGCTAGCGGGAACAATGAGCAGTTCTTC. It is translated as CASSISAASGNNEQFF.

This clone was picked up a small number of times. The J gene is TRBJ2-5, the V gene TRBV28; TRBD1 matches at 8 bases. This CDR3 region has 16 residues. Trimming cost V 3 bases and J 2 bases; bases outside gene matches: 8. The germline V gene has CDR1 MDHEN and CDR2 SYDVKM. DNA for the CDR3: TGTGCCAGCAGTTTGGAAGGACAGGGAAGGCAAGAGACCCAGTACTTC. Translated, it gives CASSLEGQGRQETQYF.

This clone was seen more than once but under ten times. V gene TRBV18 combines with J gene TRBJ2-1, with 8 bases aligning to TRBD1. CDR1 is KGHSH, CDR2 LQKENI, per germline. There are 15 residues in the CDR3. After removal of 1 base from V and 6 bases from J, the junction contained 5 bases not matched to a gene. CDR3 sequence (DNA): TGTGCCAGCTCACCACTTGAGACAGGGGCCAATGAGCAGTTCTTC. This sequence encodes CASSPLETGANEQFF.

The chain recombines TRBV7-6 with TRBJ1-5; perhaps TRBD1 as D (6 bases). V shed 5 bases and J shed 2 bases, with 10 bases lying between them. The CDR3 extends over 14 amino acids. The germline CDR1 and CDR2 sequences are SGHVS and FNYEAQ. Written as DNA, the CDR3 is TGTGCCAGCAGCCCAGGGGCGCGCAATCAGCCCCAGCATTTT. Translated: CASSPGARNQPQHF.

This clone was counted only a few times. The chain joins TRBV27 to TRBJ2-2, with D possibly being TRBD1 (5 bases). The CDR3 length is 14 residues. The germline V and J ends were trimmed by 0 bases and 6 bases, with 8 bases remaining between them. The germline gives CDR1 MNHEY, CDR2 SMNVEV (reference sequence). The chain's CDR3 is CASSLSPGSGELFF. In nucleotides, the CDR3 is TGTGCCAGCAGTTTATCTCCAGGGTCCGGGGAGCTGTTTTTT.

At least ten counts were recorded for this clone. The chain employs TRBV7-9 and TRBJ1-1; TRBD1 might be the D (6 bases). V was shortened by 5 bases and J by 1 base, with 11 bases between the two germline ends. Germline V gene lookup returns CDR1 SEHNR and CDR2 FQNEAQ (reference sequence). The CDR3 covers 14 residues. The CDR3 DNA sequence: TGTGCCAGCAGCCACAGGGAGAGGAACACTGAAGCTTTCTTT. Its protein is CASSHRERNTEAFF.